This TCR beta chain was profiled in a study of blood T cells in healthy people across ages. Primers used in a second PCR of roughly 6 to 11 cycles were a sample-barcoded 5' primer and a J-beta primer mix. Samples each returned at least 3 million CDR3-containing paired-end reads. TCRdb passed the 5' RACE reads through MiXCR, listing each CDR3 protein once. The sample lists approximately 850,000 distinct CDR3 sequences; roughly 64% were seen once. In terms of origin and age, donors were healthy Caucasian individuals from Russia aged 6 to 90. A minimum of 6.5 million PBMCs was isolated per sample. Study-wide results and caveats: Naive CD4+ cell counts and diversity both ran higher in long-lived than in aged donors.

The CDR3 length is 15 residues. Per the germline V gene, CDR1 is DFQATT and CDR2 is SNEGSKA (reference sequence). Remarks on this clonotype: What it recognizes is unknown. A junction boundary mismatches the germline segment, possibly from a read error.

The TCR was taken from a man under 40 in good health. Sequenced: blood. The V gene is TRBV20-1, the J gene TRBJ2-5, with 9 bases aligning to TRBD1. Written as DNA, the CDR3 is TGCAGTGCTAGAGGACACCGGGACAGGGTAGAGGCCCAGTACTTC. The encoded protein is CSARGHRDRVEAQYF.